This TCR beta chain was identified in a study of cytomegalovirus exposure and HLA in healthy donors. Study-level background: The same platform as the roughly 670 first-cohort repertoires was used for the 100 to 150 validation repertoires, a later analysis reported. Study-wide findings and caveats: Rare TCR sequences predominated, though certain public TCRs were found in many donors. Some TCR beta chains (approximately 180 of them) were listed as cytomegalovirus-associated.

This clone occurred a few times. Antigen specificity is unknown. Libraries were prepared by immunoSEQ multiplex PCR; TCRdb keeps only in-frame clonotypes and omits some of them. The table lists some 98,000 clones, roughly nine tenths of them singletons. V was cut by 0 bases and J by 0 bases, with 9 bases left in between. CDR1 and CDR2 from the germline V gene are ENHRY and SYGVKD. The CDR3 loop spans 16 amino acids. Input material: PBMCs. This chain connects TRBV10-3 to TRBJ2-4; D gene uncertain. This receptor was identified in a woman aged 30 to 39 in good health and CMV-seronegative. CDR3 amino acids: CAISESERLAKNIQYF. CDR3 nucleotide sequence: TGTGCCATCAGTGAGTCTGAGCGTTTAGCCAAAAACATTCAGTACTTC.